Each of the 32 T cell receptor beta chains below was sequenced from the same sample in a study of graft-versus-host responses after intestinal transplantation. The table came from immunoSEQ multiplex PCR; TCRdb's copy has only in-frame clones and leaves some out. This sample has 12,000 to 15,000 clones, with roughly 35% found just once. Sequences were derived from alloreactive CD4+ T cells from a mixed lymphocyte reaction culture, sampled before intestinal transplant. Subset noted: CFSE-low proliferating T cells sorted from approximately 6-day pre-transplant mixed lymphocyte reaction (GvH or HvG direction). These receptors were obtained from a human patient who received an intestinal transplant.

The rearrangement uses TRBV5-1 and TRBJ2-5, with D possibly TRBD2 on 5 matching bases. The CDR3 contains 15 residues. The germline gives CDR1 SGHRS, CDR2 YFSETQ. The ends were cut back, 0 bases at V and 1 base at J, with 10 bases in the middle. CDR3 sequence: CASSLVAGTQETQYF. DNA of the CDR3: TGCGCCAGCAGCTTGGTCGCGGGCACCCAAGAGACCCAGTACTTC.

CDR3 loop: CASSILSGDKQYF. As DNA, the CDR3 is TGTGCCAGTAGTATACTATCAGGGGACAAGCAGTACTTC. The rearrangement joins TRBV19 to TRBJ2-7; weak D call: TRBD1 (6 bases). The V end was cut by 2 bases, the J end by 8 bases, with 13 bases between. The CDR3 has 13 amino acids. Looked up from germline, CDR1 is LNHDA and CDR2 is SQIVND (reference sequence). The full variable domain, rest sourced from reference TRBV19 and TRBJ2-7, is DGGITQSPKYLFRKEGQNVTLSCEQNLNHDAMYWYRQDPGQGLRLIYYSQIVNDFQKGDIAEGYSVSREKKESFPLTVTSAQKNPTAFYLCASSILSGDKQYFGPGTRLTVT.

V gene TRBV7-2 combines with J gene TRBJ2-7, with D possibly TRBD2 on 6 matching bases. This CDR3 is 15 amino acids long. The germline V gene has CDR1 SGHTA and CDR2 FQGNSA. V lost 4 bases, J lost 1 base, and 14 bases lay in between. The CDR3 DNA reads as TGTGCCAGCAGCTCGGTATCCGGGGGATCCTACGAGCAGTACTTC. Protein product: CASSSVSGGSYEQYF.

This clone was recorded a few times. The J gene is TRBJ1-3, the V gene TRBV18; no reliable D call. The CDR3 is 16 residues long. Trimming left V 1 base short and J 0 bases short, with 10 bases between. Looked up from germline, CDR1 is KGHSH and CDR2 is LQKENI. The CDR3 bases are TGTGCCAGCTCACCACTGGAGGGAATCTCTGGAAACACCATATATTTT. This sequence encodes CASSPLEGISGNTIYF.

The V gene is TRBV10-3, the J gene TRBJ2-1, with a possible D match to TRBD2 (5 bases). Trimming removed 3 bases from V and 5 bases from J, with 14 bases in between. CDR1 is ENHRY, CDR2 SYGVKD, per germline. The CDR3 covers 15 residues. Here the CDR3 DNA reads TGTGCCATCAGTGATTTTCCGGGGAGAAACAATGAGCAGTTCTTC. Its protein product is CAISDFPGRNNEQFF.

This clone was seen just once. The rearrangement joins TRBV7-2 to TRBJ2-5; 10 nucleotides line up with TRBD1. CDR1 SGHTA and CDR2 FQGNSA come from the germline V gene. This CDR3 spans 14 amino acids. The J segment lost 5 bases and the V segment lost 5 bases, leaving 5 bases of the junction unmatched. The CDR3 reads CASSRQGASETQYF. The CDR3 nucleotides are TGTGCCAGCAGCCGACAGGGGGCAAGCGAGACCCAGTACTTC.

The table lists this clone with a few counts. This rearrangement joins TRBV29-1 to TRBJ2-5; D remains unclear. The CDR3 length is 12 residues. Germline V CDR1 and CDR2: SQVTM, ANQGSEA. Trimming pared 6 bases from V and 1 base from J, leaving 9 bases between. The CDR3 DNA sequence: TGCAGCGTGCGAAGCTTCCAAGAGACCCAGTACTTC. Its translation is CSVRSFQETQYF.

This clone was seen a few times. V gene TRBV5-1 combines with J gene TRBJ1-1, with TRBD1 identical over 12 bases. CDR1 and CDR2 from the germline V gene are SGHRS and YFSETQ. This CDR3 spans 18 amino acids. V lost 4 bases and J lost 4; bases outside the gene matches: 14. The CDR3 sequence: CASSISGQGATRFTEAFF. The CDR3 nucleotides are TGCGCCAGCAGCATATCGGGACAGGGGGCGACCCGGTTCACTGAAGCTTTCTTT.

The chain uses TRBV11-3 and TRBJ1-4; possibly TRBD1 for D (6 bases). CDR1 and CDR2 from the germline V gene are SGHNT and YENEEA. Trimming cost V 6 bases and J 0 bases, with 14 bases left between them. There are 16 residues in the CDR3. CDR3 residues: CASRLRQDPTNEKLFF. The DNA of the CDR3 is TGTGCCAGCAGACTGAGACAGGATCCAACTAATGAAAAACTGTTTTTT.

The V and J genes are TRBV9 and TRBJ2-3; 15 bases align to TRBD2. The germline gives CDR1 SGDLS, CDR2 YYNGEE. The CDR3 is 20 amino acids. With V trimmed by 2 bases and J by 1 base, 11 bases remained unmatched. DNA of the CDR3: TGTGCCAGCAGCGTTCTCGGACTAGCGGGGGGGCCGTCAGGCACAGATACGCAGTATTTT. It codes for CASSVLGLAGGPSGTDTQYF.

V gene TRBV19 combines with J gene TRBJ1-4; perhaps TRBD1 as D (5 bases). With 7 bases removed from V and 5 bases from J, the gap between germline ends came to 14 bases. The CDR3 totals 14 residues. Germline assignment: CDR1 LNHDA and CDR2 SQIVND (reference sequence). This CDR3 is CASNFAAGNEKLFF. The CDR3 DNA reads TGTGCCAGTAATTTTGCGGCAGGGAATGAAAAACTGTTTTTT.

The chain uses TRBV7-9 and TRBJ2-1, with TRBD1 as a possible D gene (6 bases). Germline assignment: CDR1 SEHNR and CDR2 FQNEAQ (reference sequence). Trimming took off 4 bases at V and 6 bases at J, with 16 bases between the two ends. The CDR3 runs 15 residues. CDR3 nucleotide sequence: TGTGCCAGCAGCTCCCCCGGGACACTGAGCAATGAGCAGTTCTTC. Translation: CASSSPGTLSNEQFF. The variable domain in full, completed from reference TRBV7-9 and TRBJ2-1, reads DTGVSQNPRHKITKRGQNVTFRCDPISEHNRLYWYRQTLGQGPEFLTYFQNEAQLEKSRLLSDRFSAERPKGSFSTLEIQRTEQGDSAMYLCASSSPGTLSNEQFFGPGTRLTVL.

The V gene is TRBV11-2, the J gene TRBJ2-3; TRBD2 might be the D (5 bases). The germline CDR1 and CDR2 sequences are SGHAT and FQNNGV. V was cut by 5 bases and J by 9 bases, with 9 bases left in between. The CDR3 totals 11 residues. CDR3: CASSPPGTQYF. The DNA of the CDR3 is TGTGCCAGCAGCCCCCCGGGGACGCAGTATTTT.

The chain joins TRBV30 to TRBJ2-4, with 13 bases fitting TRBD2. This CDR3 region has 14 residues. In germline, CDR1 is GTSNPN, CDR2 SVGIG (reference sequence). Germline trimming cut 5 bases from V and 4 bases from J; bases unmatched to any gene: 2. CDR3 DNA sequence: TGTGCCTGGCGGACTAGCGGGGGTAAAAACATTCAGTACTTC. Amino acid sequence: CAWRTSGGKNIQYF.

This chain connects TRBV19 to TRBJ1-1; 9 nucleotides align to TRBD1. V dropped 10 bases and J dropped 6; count of bases not matched to a gene: 15. Germline CDR1 is LNHDA and CDR2 is SQIVND (reference sequence). The CDR3 loop spans 15 amino acids. CDR3 in DNA: TGTGCCACTAAGAAGACAGGGGGTATCGTCGCTGAAGCTTTCTTT. Translated: CATKKTGGIVAEAFF.

The chain recombines TRBV7-2 with TRBJ2-7; D not certain. V lost 1 base and J lost 1, with 8 bases in between. The CDR3 loop spans 14 amino acids. The V gene's germline CDR1 is SGHTA and CDR2 FQGNSA. CDR3: CASSLEVQSYEQYF. The CDR3 nucleotides are TGTGCCAGCAGCTTAGAAGTACAGTCCTACGAGCAGTACTTC.

This clone is medium-sized. The V and J genes are TRBV6-6 and TRBJ1-4; D is unresolved. Trimming left V 10 bases short and J 0 bases short, with 15 bases between. The CDR3 length is 15 residues. Germline loops: CDR1 MNHNY, CDR2 SVGAGI (reference sequence). In DNA, the CDR3 is TGTGCCACCTCAGTTACCCGAACAACTAATGAAAAACTGTTTTTT. Translated, it gives CATSVTRTTNEKLFF.

There are a few counts of this clone. The chain employs TRBV7-9 and TRBJ2-1; possibly TRBD1 for D (5 bases). Germline CDR1 SEHNR, CDR2 FQNEAQ (reference sequence). The CDR3 is 14 residues long. Trimming pared 1 base from V and 5 bases from J, leaving 9 bases between. The CDR3 coding sequence is TGTGCCAGCAGCTTAGGACGCAGGGACAATGAGCAGTTCTTC. It yields the protein CASSLGRRDNEQFF.

By share, this clone counts as medium-sized (0.01 to 0.1%). This chain joins TRBV5-1 and TRBJ1-1; D unresolved. With 4 bases removed from V and 4 bases from J, the gap between germline ends came to 17 bases. This CDR3 region has 15 residues. Germline V CDR1 and CDR2: SGHRS, YFSETQ. The CDR3 region is CASSTLPGWGTEAFF. The CDR3, as DNA: TGCGCCAGCAGCACCCTGCCGGGGTGGGGCACTGAAGCTTTCTTT.

The chain combines TRBV7-9 with TRBJ2-7; D unclear. The V end lost 3 bases, the J end lost 2 bases, and 14 bases lay between the germline ends. Germline CDR1 reads SEHNR; CDR2 reads FQNEAQ (reference sequence). The CDR3 extends over 15 amino acids. CDR3 residues: CASSFPTGTAYEQYF. The CDR3 bases are TGTGCCAGCAGCTTCCCTACCGGCACAGCCTACGAGCAGTACTTC.

V usage is TRBV15 and J usage is TRBJ2-5, with 7 bases identical to TRBD1. Germline V gene data show CDR1 as LNHNV and CDR2 as YYDKDF (reference sequence). The CDR3 contains 14 residues. J lost 5 bases, V lost 3 bases, and 6 bases had no gene match. CDR3 nucleotide sequence: TGTGCCACCAGCAGGAGGACAGGCGGGGAGACCCAGTACTTC. Amino acids: CATSRRTGGETQYF. Using reference TRBV15 and TRBJ2-5 for the parts outside the CDR3, the full variable domain is DAMVIQNPRYQVTQFGKPVTLSCSQTLNHNVMYWYQQKSSQAPKLLFHYYDKDFNNEADTPDNFQSRRPNTSFCFLDIRSPGLGDTAMYLCATSRRTGGETQYFGPGTRLLVL.

V and J are TRBV19 and TRBJ1-6, with D possibly being TRBD1 (6 bases). The length of the CDR3 is 14 residues. The germline V and J ends were trimmed by 8 bases and 4 bases, with 12 bases remaining between them. The germline V gene encodes CDR1 LNHDA and CDR2 SQIVND (reference sequence). Written as DNA, the CDR3 is TGTGCCAGTTTTCAAGGACAGTATAATTCACCCCTCCACTTT. This sequence encodes CASFQGQYNSPLHF.

This clone ranks as medium-sized. This chain links TRBV5-1 with TRBJ1-3; TRBD1 is a possible D gene (5 bases). Trimming shortened V by 0 bases and J by 4 bases, and 8 bases separated the two germline ends. The germline gives CDR1 SGHRS, CDR2 YFSETQ. The CDR3 length is 14 residues. The CDR3 DNA follows: TGCGCCAGCAGCTTGGCGGGGGTAGGAAACACCATATATTTT. It translates to CASSLAGVGNTIYF.

The V gene is TRBV6-1, the J gene TRBJ1-1, with D possibly being TRBD1 (5 bases). Trimming stripped 7 bases from V and 6 bases from J, with 15 bases between. CDR1 MNHNS and CDR2 SASEGT come from the germline V gene. The CDR3 consists of 13 residues. This chain's CDR3 is CASIIGGWAEAFF. For the CDR3, the DNA is TGTGCCAGCATCATCGGGGGATGGGCTGAAGCTTTCTTT.

The chain couples TRBV10-3 to TRBJ1-1, with D tentatively TRBD1 (6 bases). The CDR3 is 17 amino acids. Trimming removed 5 bases from V and 6 bases from J, with 25 bases in between. The germline V gene has CDR1 ENHRY and CDR2 SYGVKD. The CDR3 DNA follows: TGTGCCATCAGTCCCCGTACCCTAACAGGGCGTTTGTCTGAAGCTTTCTTT. Translating it yields CAISPRTLTGRLSEAFF.

The chain is built from TRBV30 and TRBJ2-5; TRBD1 matches at 9 bases. This CDR3 region has 14 residues. The V gene's germline CDR1 is GTSNPN and CDR2 SVGIG (reference sequence). The ends lost 5 bases at V and 6 bases at J; junction bases unmatched: 10. CDR3 coding DNA: TGTGCCTGGTCCTCGGGACAGGGACGGCAGACCCAGTACTTC. Translating gives CAWSSGQGRQTQYF.

V usage is TRBV11-2 and J usage is TRBJ2-1, with D tentatively TRBD2 (5 bases). The V gene's germline CDR1 is SGHAT and CDR2 FQNNGV. CDR3 length: 14 residues. V gave up 2 bases and J gave up 6 bases, with 11 bases separating them. Here the CDR3 DNA reads TGTGCCAGCAGCTTAAGGACGGGGTCCAATGAGCAGTTCTTC. Amino acids: CASSLRTGSNEQFF.

This clone was seen more than once but under ten times. The chain employs TRBV19 and TRBJ2-2; 10 bases are shared with TRBD1. J gave up 7 bases and V 7 bases, and 9 bases lay outside the gene matches. The CDR3 sequence is 15 residues long. In germline, CDR1 is LNHDA, CDR2 SQIVND (reference sequence). The CDR3 DNA follows: TGTGCCAGTATAGGGACAGGGGTACTGGGCGGGGAGCTGTTTTTT. It specifies CASIGTGVLGGELFF.

This clone was picked up a small number of times. The chain uses TRBV30 and TRBJ1-2; D is undetermined. CDR1 is GTSNPN, CDR2 SVGIG, per germline (reference sequence). The CDR3 is made up of 13 amino acids. Trimming left V 1 base short and J 7 bases short, with 13 bases between. The CDR3 is CAWSGAGLGGYTF. The CDR3 DNA sequence: TGTGCCTGGAGTGGGGCAGGCTTGGGTGGCTACACCTTC.

V is TRBV7-8 and J is TRBJ2-1; TRBD2 matches 12 bases. The CDR3 has 15 residues. The germline CDR1 and CDR2 sequences are SGHVS and FQNEAQ. V was clipped by 5 bases and J by 6 bases; unmatched bases: 5. The CDR3 spells CASSGGLAGLNEQFF. The CDR3 nucleotides read TGTGCCAGCAGCGGAGGACTAGCGGGGCTCAATGAGCAGTTCTTC.

The chain joins TRBV6-4 to TRBJ2-7, with TRBD2 matching 8 bases. CDR1 and CDR2 from the germline V gene are MRHNA and SNTAGT. CDR3 length: 16 amino acids. Trimming removed 6 bases from V and 1 base from J; junction bases left unmatched: 11. CDR3 residues: CASRRGGKNPSYEQYF. DNA of the CDR3: TGTGCCAGCAGACGGGGGGGAAAAAACCCTTCCTACGAGCAGTACTTC.

This chain connects TRBV27 to TRBJ2-7, with 10 bases fitting TRBD2. This CDR3 has 14 residues. The V and J ends lost 5 bases and 4 bases, in that order; junction bases with no gene match: 5. CDR1 and CDR2 from the germline V gene are MNHEY and SMNVEV (reference sequence). Written as DNA, the CDR3 is TGTGCCAGCAGTCCTAGCGGGAGCCCATACGAGCAGTACTTC. Its translation is CASSPSGSPYEQYF.